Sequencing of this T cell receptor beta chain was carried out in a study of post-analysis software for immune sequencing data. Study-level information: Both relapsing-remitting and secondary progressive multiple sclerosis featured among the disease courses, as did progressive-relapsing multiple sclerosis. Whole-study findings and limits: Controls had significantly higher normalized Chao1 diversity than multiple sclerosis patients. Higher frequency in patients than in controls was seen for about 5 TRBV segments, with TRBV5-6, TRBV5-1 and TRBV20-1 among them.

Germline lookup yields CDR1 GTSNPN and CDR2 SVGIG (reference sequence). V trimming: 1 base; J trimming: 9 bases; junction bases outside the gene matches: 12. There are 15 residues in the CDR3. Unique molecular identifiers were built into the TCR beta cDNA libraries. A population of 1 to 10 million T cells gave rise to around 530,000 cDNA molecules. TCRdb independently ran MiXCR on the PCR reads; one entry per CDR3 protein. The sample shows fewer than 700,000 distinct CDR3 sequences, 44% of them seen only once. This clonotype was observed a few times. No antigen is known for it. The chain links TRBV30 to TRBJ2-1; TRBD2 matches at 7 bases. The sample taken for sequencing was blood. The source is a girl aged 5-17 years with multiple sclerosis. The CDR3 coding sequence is TGTGCCTGGAGTGAGGGACGGGAGGACGCAGGTGAGCAGTTCTTC. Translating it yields CAWSEGREDAGEQFF.